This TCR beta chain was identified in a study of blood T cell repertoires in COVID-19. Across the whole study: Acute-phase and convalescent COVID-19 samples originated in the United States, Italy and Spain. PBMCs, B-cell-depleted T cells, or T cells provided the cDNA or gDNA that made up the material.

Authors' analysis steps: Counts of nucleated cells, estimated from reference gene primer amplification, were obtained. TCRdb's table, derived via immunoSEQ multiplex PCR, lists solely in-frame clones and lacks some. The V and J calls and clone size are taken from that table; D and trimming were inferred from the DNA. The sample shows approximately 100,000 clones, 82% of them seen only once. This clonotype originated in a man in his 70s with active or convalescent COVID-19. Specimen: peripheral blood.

The CDR3 nucleotides are TGTGCCAGCAGTTACCGGACAGGGAGAAGCAATCAGCCCCAGCATTTT. It is translated as CASSYRTGRSNQPQHF. V and J are TRBV6-6 and TRBJ1-5; 8 bases are a match to TRBD1. Germline assignment: CDR1 MNHNY and CDR2 SVGAGI (reference sequence). The trim removed 2 bases at V and 1 base at J, leaving 4 bases unmatched. The CDR3 spans 16 residues.